This TCR beta chain appears in the sequencing data of a study of control samples from healthy donors and cancer patients. This clone was seen only once. This CDR3 contains 12 residues. Per germline, CDR1 LNHDA and CDR2 SQIVND (reference sequence). V shed 5 bases and J shed 1 base, with 5 bases lying between them. Produced via immunoSEQ multiplex PCR; TCRdb's table is partial and in-frame only. The sample lists about 90,000 clones, approximately 90% occurring once. The TCR originated in a young woman in good health. Sequencing used blood. The V call is TRBV19, the J call TRBJ1-1; D unclear. CDR3 sequence (DNA): TGTGCCAGTAGTTACGCGAACACTGAAGCTTTCTTT. Translation gives CASSYANTEAFF.